These 16 T cell receptor beta chains originate from one sample sequenced in a study of shared T cell receptors in the human thymus. Sequenced by immunoSEQ multiplex PCR; TCRdb stores in-frame clones only, minus some. This table has approximately 660,000 clones, 88% appearing once. The sample was also linked to a second study, of human thymus T cells.

The sample was thymocytes. The receptors come from a boy in the first two years of life with a congenital heart defect.

V usage is TRBV5-1 and J usage is TRBJ2-7; no clear D. Trimming took 3 bases from V and 9 from J, leaving 16 bases between them. The CDR3 is 13 amino acids. Germline CDR1 SGHRS, CDR2 YFSETQ. The CDR3 region has the DNA TGCGCCAGCAGCTCCGGCCGCGCGGCTGGGCAGTACTTC. It specifies CASSSGRAAGQYF. The whole variable domain, filled in from reference TRBV5-1 and TRBJ2-7, reads KAGVTQTPRYLIKTRGQQVTLSCSPISGHRSVSWYQQTPGQGLQFLFEYFSETQRNKGNFPGRFSGRQFSNSRSEMNVSTLELGDSALYLCASSSGRAAGQYFGPGTRLTVT.

The chain carries TRBV6-5 and TRBJ2-7; possibly TRBD1 for D (5 bases). Germline values: CDR1 MNHEY, CDR2 SVGAGI. This CDR3 has 15 amino acids. Trimming took 2 bases from V and 3 from J, leaving 14 bases between them. CDR3 DNA sequence: TGTGCCAGCAGTTACGGGCAGCAGGGCGACTACGAGCAGTACTTC. Translated: CASSYGQQGDYEQYF.

For the CDR3, the DNA is TGTGCCAGCACCGTGGGGGACAGGAACACTGAAGCTTTCTTT. Translating it yields CASTVGDRNTEAFF. The chain links TRBV28 to TRBJ1-1; 7 bases are a match to TRBD1. This CDR3 is built from 14 residues. Germline-derived CDR1 and CDR2 are MDHEN and SYDVKM. Unmatched junction bases numbered 6, after V lost 7 bases and J lost 1 base. Full variable domain (outside the CDR3, taken from reference TRBV28 and TRBJ1-1): DVKVTQSSRYLVKRTGEKVFLECVQDMDHENMFWYRQDPGLGLRLIYFSYDVKMKEKGDIPEGYSVSREKKERFSLILESASTNQTSMYLCASTVGDRNTEAFFGQGTRLTVV.

The J gene is TRBJ2-1, the V gene TRBV11-3; D is possibly TRBD2 (5 bases). Germline V gene data show CDR1 as SGHNT and CDR2 as YENEEA. The germline V and J ends were trimmed by 5 bases and 2 bases, with 13 bases remaining between them. The CDR3 loop spans 15 amino acids. CDR3 amino acids: CASSPFVAPYNEQFF. CDR3 nucleotides: TGTGCCAGCAGCCCCTTTGTAGCGCCCTACAATGAGCAGTTCTTC.

This clone was seen a single time. CDR3 sequence: CARSAGTSGRAETGELFF. The DNA for the CDR3 is TGTGCCAGAAGCGCCGGTACTAGCGGGAGGGCCGAAACCGGGGAGCTGTTTTTT. This sequence joins TRBV7-5 and TRBJ2-2; the D call in the table, TRBD2, was not verified against the DNA. TRBV7-5 is termed a pseudogene. This CDR3 has 18 amino acids.

This clone has just one count. The chain uses TRBV29-1 and TRBJ2-1, with D possibly matching TRBD2 (9 bases). The CDR3 is 16 amino acids. Trimming left V 7 bases short and J 3 bases short, with 22 bases between. Germline CDR1 is SQVTM and CDR2 is ANQGSEA. The CDR3 coding sequence is TGCAGCGCCCCCCAGGGGGCTAGCGGGGACTACAATGAGCAGTTCTTC. It specifies CSAPQGASGDYNEQFF.

The V call is TRBV9, the J call TRBJ2-2; 10 nucleotides align to TRBD2. Trimming at V came to 5 bases and at J to 0 bases, leaving 1 base not matched to a gene. The CDR3 loop spans 15 amino acids. CDR1 and CDR2 (germline): SGDLS, YYNGEE. The CDR3 region is CASRGTSANTGELFF. For the CDR3, the DNA is TGTGCCAGCAGGGGGACTAGCGCGAACACCGGGGAGCTGTTTTTT.

The chain links TRBV10-3 to TRBJ2-5, with TRBD2 matching 11 bases. J gave up 2 bases and V 2 bases, and 1 base lay outside the gene matches. CDR1 is ENHRY and CDR2 is SYGVKD in the germline V gene. This CDR3 comprises 15 residues. This CDR3 is CAISEGTSGQETQYF. The CDR3 coding sequence is TGTGCCATCAGTGAGGGGACTAGCGGACAAGAGACCCAGTACTTC.

The CDR3 here is CASSQMGQLYGYTF. The CDR3 DNA reads TGTGCCAGCAGCCAAATGGGACAGCTATATGGCTACACCTTC. The chain carries TRBV4-2 and TRBJ1-2; TRBD1 matches at 7 bases. CDR3 size: 14 residues. Trimming cost V 2 bases and J 5 bases; bases outside gene matches: 5. The germline CDR1 and CDR2 sequences are LGHNA and YNFKEQ.

The chain uses TRBV4-1 and TRBJ1-2; possible D gene TRBD1, 6 bases. This CDR3 region has 14 residues. With 0 bases removed from V and 4 bases from J, the gap between germline ends came to 9 bases. Per the germline V gene, CDR1 is MGHRA and CDR2 is YSYEKL. In nucleotides, the CDR3 is TGCGCCAGCAGCCAAGACAGGGGCGGCTATGGCTACACCTTC. It encodes CASSQDRGGYGYTF.

This chain links TRBV5-6 with TRBJ2-7; perhaps TRBD2 as D (6 bases). The CDR3 has 17 residues. Germline-derived CDR1 and CDR2 are SGHDT and YYEEEE. V was pared by 4 bases and J by 2 bases, with 22 bases between. The DNA of the CDR3 is TGTGCCAGCAGCCGGCTCGGGGGAGTAACCCTCCCCTACGAGCAGTACTTC. It translates to CASSRLGGVTLPYEQYF.

J is TRBJ2-2 and V is TRBV4-1; 10 nucleotides match TRBD1. The CDR3 sequence is 17 residues long. Germline V gene data show CDR1 as MGHRA and CDR2 as YSYEKL. Germline trimming cut 3 bases from V and 7 bases from J; bases unmatched to any gene: 11. CDR3 nucleotide sequence: TGCGCCAGCAGCCACAAGCCTCGACAGGGGGCTAACGGGGAGCTGTTTTTT. Translating gives CASSHKPRQGANGELFF.

This clone was seen a single time. V usage is TRBV7-6 and J usage is TRBJ1-5; 8 bases agree with TRBD1. The CDR3 runs 19 residues. In germline, CDR1 is SGHVS, CDR2 FNYEAQ. V gave up 5 bases and J gave up 7 bases; unmatched junction bases: 22. CDR3 in DNA: TGTGCCAGCAGCGCCGGGGGGCGCCAGGGGGCCTCCCCCAGGCAGCCCCAGCATTTT. This codes for CASSAGGRQGASPRQPQHF.

V usage is TRBV7-9 and J usage is TRBJ1-4; the D gene is possibly TRBD1 (6 bases). V was cut by 0 bases and J by 8 bases, with 13 bases left in between. The CDR3 contains 15 residues. Germline CDR1 SEHNR, CDR2 FQNEAQ (reference sequence). CDR3 residues: CASSLARGIKEKLFF. CDR3 DNA: TGTGCCAGCAGCTTAGCCAGGGGTATCAAGGAAAAACTGTTTTTT.

This clone was counted only a few times. V is TRBV4-3 and J is TRBJ1-1, with D perhaps matching TRBD1 (5 bases). V was trimmed by 1 base and J by 0 bases, leaving 9 bases between them. CDR1 is LGHNA, CDR2 YSLEER, per germline. The CDR3 extends over 15 amino acids. In DNA, the CDR3 is TGCGCCAGCAGCCAAGGAGAGGACATGAACACTGAAGCTTTCTTT. Translating gives CASSQGEDMNTEAFF.

V is TRBV10-3 and J is TRBJ1-2, with 9 bases identical to TRBD1. The CDR3 is 14 amino acids. CDR1 is ENHRY, CDR2 SYGVKD, per germline. The junction had 0 bases not matched to a gene; V was cut back by 0 bases and J by 4 bases. CDR3 residues: CAISESTGGYGYTF. The DNA of the CDR3 is TGTGCCATCAGTGAGTCGACAGGGGGCTATGGCTACACCTTC.